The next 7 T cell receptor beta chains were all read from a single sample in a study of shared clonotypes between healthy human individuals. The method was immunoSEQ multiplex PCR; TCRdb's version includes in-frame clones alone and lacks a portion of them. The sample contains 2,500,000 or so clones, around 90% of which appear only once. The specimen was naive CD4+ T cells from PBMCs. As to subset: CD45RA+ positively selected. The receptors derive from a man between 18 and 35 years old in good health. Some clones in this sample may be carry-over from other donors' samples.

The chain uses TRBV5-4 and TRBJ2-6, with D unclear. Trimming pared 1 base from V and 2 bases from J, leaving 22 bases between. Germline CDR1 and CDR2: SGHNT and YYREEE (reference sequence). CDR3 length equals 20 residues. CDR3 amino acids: CASSLLPHHPYFTGANVLTF. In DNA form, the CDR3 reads TGTGCCAGCAGCTTGTTACCGCACCACCCGTATTTTACTGGGGCCAACGTCCTGACTTTC.

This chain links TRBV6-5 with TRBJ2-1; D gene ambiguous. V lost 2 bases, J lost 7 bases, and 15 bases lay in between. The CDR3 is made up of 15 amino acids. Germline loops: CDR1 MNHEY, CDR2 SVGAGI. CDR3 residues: CASSYRSSPRNEQFF. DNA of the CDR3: TGTGCCAGCAGTTACCGGAGTTCCCCACGGAATGAGCAGTTCTTC.

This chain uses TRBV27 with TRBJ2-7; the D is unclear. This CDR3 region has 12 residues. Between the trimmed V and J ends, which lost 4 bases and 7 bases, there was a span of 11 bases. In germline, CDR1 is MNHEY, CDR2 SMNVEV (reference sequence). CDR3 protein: CASSSNRREQYF. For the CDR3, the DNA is TGTGCCAGCAGTTCGAACCGGCGGGAGCAGTACTTC.

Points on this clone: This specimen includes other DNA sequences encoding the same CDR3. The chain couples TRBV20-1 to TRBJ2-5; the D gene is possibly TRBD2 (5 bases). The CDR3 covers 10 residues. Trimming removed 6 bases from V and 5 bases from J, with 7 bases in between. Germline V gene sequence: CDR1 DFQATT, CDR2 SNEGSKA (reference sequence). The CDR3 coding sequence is TGCAGTGCCCCGGGGGAGACCCAGTACTTC. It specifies CSAPGETQYF.

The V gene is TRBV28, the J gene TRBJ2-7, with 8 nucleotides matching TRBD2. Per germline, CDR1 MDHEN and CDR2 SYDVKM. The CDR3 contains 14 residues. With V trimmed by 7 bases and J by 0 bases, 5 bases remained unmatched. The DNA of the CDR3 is TGTGCCAGCACGCCGGGGGGGGTCTCCTACGAGCAGTACTTC. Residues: CASTPGGVSYEQYF.

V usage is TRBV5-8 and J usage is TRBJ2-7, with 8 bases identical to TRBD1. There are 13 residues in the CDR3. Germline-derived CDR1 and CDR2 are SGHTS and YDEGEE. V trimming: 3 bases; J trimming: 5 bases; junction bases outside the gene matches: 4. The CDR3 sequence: CASSSRTGNEQYF. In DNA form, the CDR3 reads TGTGCCAGCAGCTCCCGGACAGGGAACGAGCAGTACTTC.

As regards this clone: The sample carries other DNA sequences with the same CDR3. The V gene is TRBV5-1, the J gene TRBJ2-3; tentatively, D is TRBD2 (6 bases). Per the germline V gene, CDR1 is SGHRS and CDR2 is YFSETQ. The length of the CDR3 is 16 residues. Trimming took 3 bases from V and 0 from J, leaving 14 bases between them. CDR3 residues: CASSSGLAASTDTQYF. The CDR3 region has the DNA TGCGCCAGCAGCTCGGGACTGGCTGCTAGCACAGATACGCAGTATTTT. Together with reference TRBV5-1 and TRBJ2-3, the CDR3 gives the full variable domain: KAGVTQTPRYLIKTRGQQVTLSCSPISGHRSVSWYQQTPGQGLQFLFEYFSETQRNKGNFPGRFSGRQFSNSRSEMNVSTLELGDSALYLCASSSGLAASTDTQYFGPGTRLTVL.